This entry describes one T cell receptor (beta chain). The target antigen is unknown. This sample is part of a study of T cells in Graves' hyperthyroidism and ophthalmopathy. Study information: Peripheral blood was taken when the disease was first diagnosed, before any treatment began. Study results and caveats: Most expanded thyroid clonotypes above 0.001 recurred in blood.

This CDR3 comprises 14 residues. V was trimmed by 4 bases and J by 3 bases, leaving 13 bases between them. Per germline, CDR1 LNHDA and CDR2 SQIVND (reference sequence). Blood from later-ophthalmopathy patients was taken at first hyperthyroidism diagnosis. The source material, RNA transcripts, was used to amplify TCR beta CDR3 regions. The HTBI set primed first-round TCR CDR3 RT-PCR. A single record per CDR3 protein comes from TCRdb applying MiXCR to the multiplex PCR reads. Of around 700,000 distinct CDR3 sequences in the sample, 18% were seen once. What was sequenced was blood. The source is a woman aged 45-60 years with Graves' hyperthyroidism that later progressed to Graves' ophthalmopathy. The V call is TRBV19, the J call TRBJ2-7; the D gene is possibly TRBD1 (6 bases). The DNA of the CDR3 is TGTGCCAGTAGTAGGGACATTAGGGGCTACGAGCAGTACTTC. This codes for CASSRDIRGYEQYF. The full variable domain, rest sourced from reference TRBV19 and TRBJ2-7, is DGGITQSPKYLFRKEGQNVTLSCEQNLNHDAMYWYRQDPGQGLRLIYYSQIVNDFQKGDIAEGYSVSREKKESFPLTVTSAQKNPTAFYLCASSRDIRGYEQYFGPGTRLTVT.